This TCR beta chain was profiled in a study of blood T cell repertoires in COVID-19. Study-wide context: Whether acute or convalescent, the COVID-19 samples came from the United States, Italy and Spain. PBMCs, B-cell-depleted T cells, or T cells were the source of the cDNA or gDNA that made up the material.

Cohorts were determined from participant-reported clinical history. In the original workflow: Reference gene primer amplification gave estimated nucleated cell counts. Some clones are missing from TCRdb's copy, which holds only in-frame ones; the method was immunoSEQ multiplex PCR. V and J calls and clone size are given by that table; D and trimming were obtained from the DNA. The sample has approximately 180,000 clones; approximately 89% are singletons. The CDR3 spans 15 residues. Germline assignment: CDR1 SGHRS and CDR2 YFSETQ. Trimming at V came to 3 bases and at J to 2 bases, leaving 6 bases not matched to a gene.

The V and J genes are TRBV5-1 and TRBJ2-7; 9 nucleotides align to TRBD1. Sequencing used PBMCs or T cells enriched from blood (not recorded which). The sequence came from a woman aged 40 to 49 with acute COVID-19. The CDR3 spells CASSSGTGYTYEQYF. The CDR3, as DNA: TGCGCCAGCAGCTCCGGGACAGGGTATACCTACGAGCAGTACTTC.